This T cell receptor (beta chain) was sequenced during a study of Ad26.COV2.S vaccination and SARS-CoV-2 variants. The method was immunoSEQ multiplex PCR; TCRdb's version includes in-frame clones alone and lacks a portion of them. Among hundreds of thousands of clones listed, more than 80% were seen once. Treatment described: over 15 received Ad26.COV2.S at low or high dose, single or two shots; 5 received placebo; per-sample allocation not given. Sampling occurred on day 63 after the first vaccine or placebo injection. The clonotype comes from a person between 18 and 65 years old who received the Ad26.COV2.S COVID-19 vaccine or a placebo. The input for sequencing was peripheral blood, taken in a trial of Ad26.COV2.S vaccine versus placebo.

The CDR3 here is CASKQGLSYEQYF. CDR3 DNA sequence: TGTGCCAGCAAACAGGGGTTGTCCTACGAGCAGTACTTC. The rearrangement uses TRBV7-2 and TRBJ2-7; 7 bases align to TRBD1. V shed 7 bases and J 1 base; nucleotides not matched to a gene: 4. Per germline, CDR1 SGHTA and CDR2 FQGNSA. There are 13 residues in the CDR3.